The clone carrying this TCR beta chain showed up many times. The library was built from roughly 400 ng RNA with molecular barcoded adaptors for alpha/delta and beta/gamma chains. MiXCR, applied by TCRdb to the reads, yields one record per CDR3 protein. The table includes tens of thousands of distinct CDR3 sequences, about an eighth detected once. The data belong to a study of read filtering for tumor transcriptome and immune sequencing. Germline CDR1 and CDR2: SEHNR and FQNEAQ (reference sequence). The V end lost 1 base, the J end lost 3 bases, and 4 bases lay between the germline ends. The CDR3 has 12 amino acids.

Sequencing input: a population of CD138-negative cells sorted from bone marrow. This clonotype was sampled from a donor at least 40 years old with multiple myeloma. This chain links TRBV7-9 with TRBJ2-7; D not resolved. CDR3 residues: CASSLGSYEQYF. The CDR3 bases are TGTGCCAGCAGCTTAGGCAGCTACGAGCAGTACTTC.